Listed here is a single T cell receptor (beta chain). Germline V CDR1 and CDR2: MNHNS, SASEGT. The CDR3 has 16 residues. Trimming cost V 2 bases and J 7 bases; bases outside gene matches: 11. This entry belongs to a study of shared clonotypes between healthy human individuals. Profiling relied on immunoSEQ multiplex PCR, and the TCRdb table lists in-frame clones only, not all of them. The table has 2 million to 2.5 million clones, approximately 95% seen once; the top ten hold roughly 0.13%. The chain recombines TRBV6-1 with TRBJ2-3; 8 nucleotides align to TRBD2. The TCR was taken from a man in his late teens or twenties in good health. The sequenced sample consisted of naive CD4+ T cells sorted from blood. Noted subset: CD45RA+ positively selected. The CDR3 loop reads CASSEPLVAGPYTQYF. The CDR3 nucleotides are TGTGCCAGCAGTGAACCGCTGGTAGCGGGACCATATACGCAGTATTTT.